This TCR beta chain was profiled in a study of blood T cell repertoires in COVID-19. Original processing notes: Amplified reference gene primers provided the basis for estimating nucleated cell counts. Assay: immunoSEQ multiplex PCR; the TCRdb copy retains only in-frame clones and omits some. For V, J and clone size, that table is used; D and trimming come from the DNA. The sample consists of 150,000 or so clones, more than 65% of them appearing once. The CDR3 covers 13 residues. From germline, CDR1 is SGHRS and CDR2 YFSETQ. V lost 2 bases to trimming and J lost 7 bases, with 9 bases between them. Sample: peripheral blood. The chain employs TRBV5-1 and TRBJ2-2; D uncertain. This sequence originates from a woman aged 55-70 years with COVID-19, enrolled during active disease. CDR3 sequence reads: CASSFERYGELFF. The CDR3 DNA is TGCGCCAGCAGCTTCGAGCGTTACGGGGAGCTGTTTTTT.